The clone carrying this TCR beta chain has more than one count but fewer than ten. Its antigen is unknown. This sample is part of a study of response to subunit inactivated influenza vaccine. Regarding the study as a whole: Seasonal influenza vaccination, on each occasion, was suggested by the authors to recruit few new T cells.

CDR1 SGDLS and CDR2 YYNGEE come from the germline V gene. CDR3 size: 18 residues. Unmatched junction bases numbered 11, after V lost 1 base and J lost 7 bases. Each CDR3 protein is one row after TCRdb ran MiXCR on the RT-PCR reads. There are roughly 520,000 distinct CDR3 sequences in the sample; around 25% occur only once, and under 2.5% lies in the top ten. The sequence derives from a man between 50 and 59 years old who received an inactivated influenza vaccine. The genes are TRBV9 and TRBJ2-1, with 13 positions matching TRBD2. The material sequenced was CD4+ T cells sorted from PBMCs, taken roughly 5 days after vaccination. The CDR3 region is CASSVRQGGLAGRNEQFF. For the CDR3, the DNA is TGTGCCAGCAGCGTAAGACAGGGGGGACTAGCGGGGAGAAATGAGCAGTTCTTC.